The 2 T cell receptor beta chains in this list originate from one sample, sequenced in a study of shared clonotypes between healthy human individuals. Assay used: immunoSEQ multiplex PCR; TCRdb lists only in-frame clones, some missing. The sample records hundreds of thousands of clones, 90% to 96% being singletons. Specimen: naive CD4+ T cells sorted from blood. Subset described: CD45RA+ positively selected. These receptors originate from a woman aged 25 to 39 in good health.

This clone was seen just once. This rearrangement joins TRBV28 to TRBJ2-7; D possibly corresponds to TRBD2 (6 bases). The CDR3 totals 11 residues. The V and J ends lost 4 bases and 5 bases respectively, with 6 bases between them. CDR1 and CDR2 (germline): MDHEN, SYDVKM. As DNA, the CDR3 is TGTGCCAGCAGTTCGGGGGACGAGCAGTACTTC. Its translation is CASSSGDEQYF.

The chain has TRBV9 and TRBJ2-3; D is possibly TRBD1 or TRBD2 (6 bases each). This CDR3 is 14 amino acids long. In germline, CDR1 is SGDLS, CDR2 YYNGEE. With 4 bases removed from V and 5 bases from J, the gap between germline ends came to 14 bases. The CDR3 DNA is TGTGCCAGCAGCCTCGGGGGACACAAAGATACGCAGTATTTT. Its protein is CASSLGGHKDTQYF.